Listed below are T cell receptor beta chains from one sample, sequenced in a study of blood T cell repertoires in COVID-19. Using immunoSEQ multiplex PCR, the repertoire was profiled, and TCRdb retains in-frame clones only, with some absent. Here the sample spans 260,000 or so clones, around 90% being singletons. The sequencing input was peripheral blood. The receptors were gathered from a human donor in a cohort sampled during active COVID-19. The CDR3 runs from the conserved cysteine through the conserved F or W. The D gene is left open where the match is weak. Clone size, where shown, is once, few, many, or a class for clones that have expanded.

>TRBD2|NA|TRBJ2-3|TRBV28
TGTGCCAGCAGGTTAAGGACTAGCCCCCATACGCAGTATTTT
CASRLRTSPHTQYF
>NA|NA|TRBJ1-2|TRBV11-2
TGTGCCAGCAGCTTAGGGCAGGGTAGCGGCTACACCTTC
CASSLGQGSGYTF
>NA|NA|TRBJ1-1|TRBV12-3/TRBV12-4
TGTGCCAGCAGATTGACAGGAAAGGGTGAAGCTTTCTTT
CASRLTGKGEAFF
>NA|NA|TRBJ2-1|TRBV19
TGTGCCAGTAGTACAACAGGGCGCGGCTCCTACAATGAGCAGTTCTTC
CASSTTGRGSYNEQFF
>NA|NA|TRBJ1-5|TRBV9
TGTGCCAGCGGGGGGATTCAGCCCCAGCATTTT
CASGGIQPQHF
>TRBD2|NA|TRBJ2-3|TRBV5-5
TGTGCCAGCAGCCCTAGCGGGGGGGCCTATACAGATACGCAGTATTTT
CASSPSGGAYTDTQYF
>NA|NA|TRBJ2-7|TRBV6-5
TGTGCCAGCAGCGCCCTTGGGCCCTCCCTGGAGCAGTACTTC
CASSALGPSLEQYF
>TRBD1|NA|TRBJ2-2|TRBV6-6
TGTGCCATCGTACAGGGGTCCGGGGAGCTGTTTTTT
CAIVQGSGELFF
>TRBD1|once|TRBJ1-1|TRBV3-1/TRBV3-2
TGTGCCAGCAGCCAGACAGGGGCGACTGAAGCTTTCTTT
CASSQTGATEAFF
>NA|NA|TRBJ1-1|TRBV11-3
TGTGCCAGCAGCTTGGGGGGGGAACACACTGAAGCTTTCTTT
CASSLGGEHTEAFF
>NA|NA|TRBJ1-2|TRBV2
TGTGCCAGCCCCTCCCCAGGGGACTATGGCTACACCTTC
CASPSPGDYGYTF
>TRBD2|once|TRBJ2-1|TRBV6-5
TGTGCCAGCAGGAGTAGCGGGGGTTACAATGAGCAGTTCTTC
CASRSSGGYNEQFF
>TRBD1|NA|TRBJ1-4|TRBV9
TGTGCCAGCAGCGTAGGGGACAGGACGTTCACAACTAATGAAAAACTGTTTTTT
CASSVGDRTFTTNEKLFF
>NA|NA|TRBJ1-2|TRBV3-1/TRBV3-2
TGTGCCAGCAGCCCAATCGGGGGGCGCTTGGGTCTCTGGGGCTACACCTTC
CASSPIGGRLGLWGYTF
>NA|NA|TRBJ2-1|TRBV6-6
TGTGCCAGCAGCCTTGGGGGGAGGTCCTACAATGAGCAGTTCTTC
CASSLGGRSYNEQFF
>TRBD1|NA|TRBJ1-5|TRBV7-2
TGTGCCAGCAGCCCGGACAGGGTGCAGCCCCAGCATTTT
CASSPDRVQPQHF
>TRBD1|few|TRBJ1-5|TRBV6-6
TGTGCCAGCGGGGACAGGGCCGAACAGCCCCAGCATTTT
CASGDRAEQPQHF
>NA|NA|TRBJ1-3|TRBV11-2
TGTGCCAGCAGCACCAGACGTGAGGTTCTGAGGAACACCATATATTTT
CASSTRREVLRNTIYF
>NA|NA|TRBJ1-2|TRBV27
TGTGCCAGCAGTTTCACAGCTTCCTATGGCTACACCTTC
CASSFTASYGYTF
>TRBD1|NA|TRBJ1-1|TRBV9
TGTGCCAGCAGCGAAGGACAGGGTACTGAAGCTTTCTTT
CASSEGQGTEAFF
>TRBD1|NA|TRBJ2-7|TRBV6-6
TGTGCCAGCAGTTACCCCCCGACAGGGGCCTACGAGCAGTACTTC
CASSYPPTGAYEQYF
>TRBD2|NA|TRBJ2-1|TRBV5-1
TGCGCCAGCAGCTTGGAAGGACTAGCGGGATACAATGAGCAGTTCTTC
CASSLEGLAGYNEQFF
>NA|NA|TRBJ2-5|TRBV12-3/TRBV12-4
TGTGCCAGCAGTTTACTGACAGTCGAGACCCAGTACTTC
CASSLLTVETQYF
>TRBD2|NA|TRBJ2-1|TRBV5-4
TGTGCCAGCTCTCGGGGGGTTGGGGGTGAGCAGTTCTTC
CASSRGVGGEQFF
>NA|NA|TRBJ1-3|TRBV7-2
TGTGCCAGCAGCTTAGCACAGATCGACTCTGGAAACACCATATATTTT
CASSLAQIDSGNTIYF
>NA|NA|TRBJ1-1|TRBV9
TGTGCCTTACGGACAGAGGAGTTCGCTGAAGCTTTCTTT
CALRTEEFAEAFF
>NA|NA|TRBJ2-7|TRBV19
TGTGCCAGTAGTATCACCGACAGGTTTAACTACGAGCAGTACTTC
CASSITDRFNYEQYF
>NA|NA|TRBJ2-7|TRBV9
TGTGCCAGCAGCGTAGAAGGGACTGCCAACTACGAGCAGTACTTC
CASSVEGTANYEQYF
>NA|few|TRBJ1-5|TRBV28
TGTGCCAGCCTACCCGGCGGGAATCAGCCCCAGCATTTT
CASLPGGNQPQHF
>NA|NA|TRBJ1-1|TRBV29-1
TGCAGCGTTGAAGGAGCAGGGTCCATGAACACTGAAGCTTTCTTT
CSVEGAGSMNTEAFF
>TRBD1|NA|TRBJ2-7|TRBV10-3
TGTGCCATCAGTGAAGGGACAGGGAGAGTCTACGAGCAGTACTTC
CAISEGTGRVYEQYF
>NA|NA|TRBJ1-2|TRBV28
TGTGCCAGCAGTTTATCGGCAGGGGCCGCATCTAACTATGGCTACACCTTC
CASSLSAGAASNYGYTF
>TRBD1|once|TRBJ1-2|TRBV13
TGTGCCAGCAGCTCCTGGACAGGGAACTATGGCTACACCTTC
CASSSWTGNYGYTF
>TRBD1|NA|TRBJ2-7|TRBV4-1
TGCGCCAGCAGCCCGGGACAGTACTACGAGCAGTACTTC
CASSPGQYYEQYF
>NA|few|TRBJ1-2|TRBV20-1
TGCAGTGCTAGAGATCTACGGGACTACACCTTC
CSARDLRDYTF
>NA|NA|TRBJ1-2|TRBV29-1
TGCAGCGTTGAAGAAACGGGGGTCCGAGGACACTATGGCTACACCTTC
CSVEETGVRGHYGYTF
>TRBD1|few|TRBJ1-1|TRBV19
TGTGCCAGTAGAGGACAGGGGGCGGGGGAAGCTTTCTTT
CASRGQGAGEAFF
>TRBD2|NA|TRBJ2-1|TRBV6-5
TGTGCCACCCAGCGGGAGGGCTTTAGGAATGAGCAGTTCTTC
CATQREGFRNEQFF
>NA|NA|TRBJ2-7|TRBV7-7
TGTGCTATCTCACTACCCAAGGGGGAATGGGAGCAGTACTTC
CAISLPKGEWEQYF
>TRBD1|once|TRBJ2-3|TRBV27
TGTGCCAGCAACGTCGACAGGGGCTTGGGGACAGATACGCAGTATTTT
CASNVDRGLGTDTQYF
>TRBD1|NA|TRBJ2-7|TRBV11-2
TGTGCCAGCAGCTCCAGGGGGTGGAACGAGCAGTACTTC
CASSSRGWNEQYF
>NA|NA|TRBJ1-1|TRBV7-9
TGTGCCAGCGGGATTGGGGGGAAAAACACTGAAGCTTTCTTT
CASGIGGKNTEAFF